This TCR beta chain was identified in a study of cytomegalovirus exposure and HLA in healthy donors. General observations from the study: Among TCR sequences, most were rare, though some public TCRs appeared in many donors. The authors later found TCR association rates varying by HLA locus, with DRB1 most and HLA-C fewest.

The donors (healthy individuals) were bone marrow donors. While unrecorded immune exposures were likely, the donors were nominally healthy when sampled. With 3 bases removed from V and 5 bases from J, the gap between germline ends came to 15 bases. This CDR3 region has 14 residues. Germline CDR1 reads SGHRS; CDR2 reads YFSETQ. As for this clone: Its antigen remains unknown.

The PCR used 60 Vbeta and 13 Jbeta primers. The protocol was immunoSEQ multiplex PCR, while the TCRdb copy is restricted to in-frame clones and leaves out a portion. The sample includes 100,000 to 150,000 clones, around 80% of them seen just once. The chain employs TRBV5-1 and TRBJ2-7, with D maybe TRBD1 (8 bases). Sequencing was carried out using PBMCs. The source of this sequence is a boy aged 2 to 10 in good health and CMV-seronegative. This CDR3 reads CASSSRTGRDEQYF. The CDR3 DNA reads TGCGCCAGCAGCTCAAGGACAGGGAGGGACGAGCAGTACTTC.